This entry lists 32 T cell receptor beta chains sequenced from one sample in a study of shared T cell receptors in the human thymus. Here immunoSEQ multiplex PCR was the method, and the copy in TCRdb shows in-frame clones only, minus some. Of over 650,000 clones in the sample, around 87% were seen once. These same data were also listed under a study on human thymus T cells.

Sample: thymocytes. These receptors were obtained from a boy less than two years old with a congenital heart defect.

This rearrangement joins TRBV6-1 to TRBJ1-5; D may be TRBD1 (5 bases). CDR1 is MNHNS and CDR2 is SASEGT in the germline V gene. Trimming took 1 base from V and 4 from J, leaving 11 bases between them. CDR3 length: 15 residues. The CDR3 protein is CASSEEPGCNQPQHF. The CDR3, as DNA: TGTGCCAGCAGTGAAGAGCCAGGGTGTAATCAGCCCCAGCATTTT.

This rearrangement joins TRBV28 to TRBJ2-7; D possibly corresponds to TRBD1 (6 bases). Trimming took off 4 bases at V and 7 bases at J, with 23 bases between the two ends. Germline V gives CDR1 MDHEN, CDR2 SYDVKM. The CDR3 spans 16 residues. The DNA of the CDR3 is TGTGCCAGCAGTTGGGGACGGGACACCATTCCATGGGAGCAGTACTTC. This sequence encodes CASSWGRDTIPWEQYF.

The V call is TRBV16, the J call TRBJ1-1; no clear D. This CDR3 has 15 amino acids. V shed 0 bases and J shed 4 bases, with 12 bases lying between them. Germline CDR1 reads KGHSY; CDR2 reads FQNENV. The DNA of the CDR3 is TGTGCCAGCAGCCAATCATTGTCCCTATTCACTGAAGCTTTCTTT. Translation: CASSQSLSLFTEAFF.

The chain has TRBV5-4 and TRBJ2-7, with 10 bases lining up with TRBD1. The CDR3 is made up of 16 amino acids. The germline CDR1 and CDR2 sequences are SGHNT and YYREEE (reference sequence). V shed 4 bases, J shed 3 bases, and the junction held 10 bases outside the gene matches. CDR3 amino acids: CASSDWDRGGFYEQYF. The CDR3 DNA reads TGTGCCAGCAGCGACTGGGACAGGGGAGGCTTCTACGAGCAGTACTTC.

The gene calls are TRBV5-1 and TRBJ2-1, with TRBD2 as a possible D gene (5 bases). The CDR3 totals 19 residues. Between the trimmed V and J ends, which lost 4 bases and 3 bases, there was a span of 26 bases. Germline values: CDR1 SGHRS, CDR2 YFSETQ. The CDR3 nucleotides are TGCGCCAGCAGCACGTCAACTAGTATGAGTTCGTGGGACTACAATGAGCAGTTCTTC. This encodes CASSTSTSMSSWDYNEQFF.

The chain joins TRBV15 to TRBJ2-5; 12 bases match TRBD1. The CDR3 runs to 18 residues. J lost 4 bases, V lost 0 bases, and 9 bases had no gene match. The germline V gene has CDR1 LNHNV and CDR2 YYDKDF (reference sequence). CDR3 in amino acids: CATSRDGTGGQVGETQYF. The CDR3 nucleotides read TGTGCCACCAGCAGAGATGGGACAGGGGGCCAGGTGGGAGAGACCCAGTACTTC.

The V call is TRBV7-5, the J call TRBJ1-2; TRBD1 is taken as the D call from the table, unchecked against the DNA. TRBV7-5 is recorded as a pseudogene. CDR3 length equals 13 residues. The CDR3 spells CVIRRVFAYGYTF. CDR3 DNA: TGTGTCATACGCAGGGTCTTCGCCTATGGCTACACCTTC.

The rearrangement joins TRBV14 to TRBJ2-3, with D unclear. Germline V gives CDR1 SGHDN, CDR2 FVKESK. The CDR3 is made up of 12 amino acids. V was shortened by 6 bases and J by 1 base, with 5 bases between the two germline ends. The CDR3 DNA sequence: TGTGCCAGCAGAGCTCGCACAGATACGCAGTATTTT. It is translated as CASRARTDTQYF.

The chain employs TRBV7-9 and TRBJ2-7, with D perhaps TRBD1 (6 bases). V was shortened by 5 bases and J by 2 bases, with 19 bases between the two germline ends. Germline V gene sequence: CDR1 SEHNR, CDR2 FQNEAQ (reference sequence). The CDR3 loop spans 16 amino acids. CDR3 coding DNA: TGTGCCAGCAGCACAAAACAGGGCTCTTCCCCCTACGAGCAGTACTTC. Protein sequence: CASSTKQGSSPYEQYF. The variable domain in full, with the rest retrieved from reference TRBV7-9 and TRBJ2-7, is DTGVSQNPRHKITKRGQNVTFRCDPISEHNRLYWYRQTLGQGPEFLTYFQNEAQLEKSRLLSDRFSAERPKGSFSTLEIQRTEQGDSAMYLCASSTKQGSSPYEQYFGPGTRLTVT.

The chain combines TRBV28 with TRBJ2-7, with TRBD1 matching over 11 bases. The CDR3 has 14 residues. V dropped 7 bases and J dropped 2; count of bases not matched to a gene: 4. In germline, CDR1 is MDHEN, CDR2 SYDVKM. The CDR3 reads CASTWDRGTYEQYF. CDR3 coding DNA: TGTGCCAGCACCTGGGACAGGGGGACCTACGAGCAGTACTTC.

This clone was counted a single time. The genes are TRBV5-1 and TRBJ2-3; 8 bases match TRBD2. Trimming cost V 1 base and J 4 bases; bases outside gene matches: 8. Germline lookup yields CDR1 SGHRS and CDR2 YFSETQ. There are 16 residues in the CDR3. The CDR3 region is CASSLLYQRESDTQYF. The CDR3 DNA is TGCGCCAGCAGCTTGCTCTATCAGCGGGAGTCAGATACGCAGTATTTT.

This clone has just one count. The chain uses TRBV11-2 and TRBJ1-6; 10 nucleotides align to TRBD1. V gave up 4 bases and J gave up 7 bases; unmatched junction bases: 7. The CDR3 sequence is 16 residues long. Germline V gene lookup returns CDR1 SGHAT and CDR2 FQNNGV. The CDR3 protein is CASSSSPTGGNSPLHF. CDR3 coding DNA: TGTGCCAGCAGCTCTTCGCCGACAGGGGGCAATTCACCCCTCCACTTT.

J is TRBJ2-7 and V is TRBV28; TRBD2 is a possible D gene (7 bases). The V and J ends lost 1 base and 1 base respectively, with 11 bases between them. From germline, CDR1 is MDHEN and CDR2 SYDVKM. The CDR3 totals 15 residues. CDR3 sequence reads: CASSLSGGESYEQYF. CDR3 in DNA: TGTGCCAGCAGTTTATCGGGGGGCGAATCCTACGAGCAGTACTTC.

This chain uses TRBV25-1 with TRBJ2-7, with 9 nucleotides matching TRBD1. CDR3 length equals 17 residues. Looked up from germline, CDR1 is MGHDK and CDR2 is SYGVNS. V lost 3 bases, J lost 4 bases, and 13 bases stayed unmatched. For the CDR3, the DNA is TGTGCCAGCAGTGACTTCGACCACAGGGGGCGTCGATACGAGCAGTACTTC. Translation: CASSDFDHRGRRYEQYF.

In its sample, this clone was seen once. The J gene is TRBJ2-3, the V gene TRBV6-5, with 7 bases fitting TRBD2. J was trimmed by 0 bases and V by 1 base; bases with no gene match: 1. The CDR3 is 15 amino acids. CDR1 is MNHEY and CDR2 is SVGAGI in the germline V gene. The CDR3 sequence is CASSYYGGSTDTQYF. Written as DNA, the CDR3 is TGTGCCAGCAGTTACTACGGGGGGAGCACAGATACGCAGTATTTT.

The chain recombines TRBV27 with TRBJ2-5; 11 positions match TRBD2. J gave up 4 bases and V 3 bases, and 10 bases lay outside the gene matches. The germline V gene encodes CDR1 MNHEY and CDR2 SMNVEV (reference sequence). The CDR3 has 17 residues. The CDR3 region has the DNA TGTGCCAGCAGTTTGTATCTAGCGGGGGGACGTCCAGAGACCCAGTACTTC. Protein sequence: CASSLYLAGGRPETQYF.

The V and J genes are TRBV5-1 and TRBJ1-1; maybe TRBD1 (5 bases). The germline V gene encodes CDR1 SGHRS and CDR2 YFSETQ. V was trimmed by 2 bases and J by 4 bases, leaving 12 bases between them. The CDR3 has 14 residues. CDR3 nucleotide sequence: TGCGCCAGCAGCTTAGGGGTTTTACGCACTGAAGCTTTCTTT. This codes for CASSLGVLRTEAFF.

The V call is TRBV28, the J call TRBJ2-7, with D maybe TRBD1 (6 bases). V was clipped by 4 bases and J by 4 bases, with 17 bases between them. The CDR3 contains 15 residues. Germline CDR1 and CDR2: MDHEN and SYDVKM. CDR3 nucleotides: TGTGCCAGCAGTTCCGCAGGGGTACGTTTTTACGAGCAGTACTTC. Protein: CASSSAGVRFYEQYF.

The V gene is TRBV4-3, the J gene TRBJ2-3; 8 positions match TRBD2. V trimming: 3 bases; J trimming: 2 bases; junction bases outside the gene matches: 16. The CDR3 has 19 residues. Germline CDR1 reads LGHNA; CDR2 reads YSLEER. In DNA form, the CDR3 reads TGCGCCAGCAGCCAGAACAACCTGGGCGGGGGGCACACCACAGATACGCAGTATTTT. It encodes CASSQNNLGGGHTTDTQYF.

This chain uses TRBV5-1 with TRBJ1-1, with unresolved D. From germline, CDR1 is SGHRS and CDR2 YFSETQ. This CDR3 is 15 amino acids long. V was cut by 0 bases and J by 0 bases, with 9 bases left in between. Written as DNA, the CDR3 is TGCGCCAGCAGCTTGGAAGCGGGCTTGAACACTGAAGCTTTCTTT. Translated, it gives CASSLEAGLNTEAFF. The whole variable domain, remainder taken from reference TRBV5-1 and TRBJ1-1, is KAGVTQTPRYLIKTRGQQVTLSCSPISGHRSVSWYQQTPGQGLQFLFEYFSETQRNKGNFPGRFSGRQFSNSRSEMNVSTLELGDSALYLCASSLEAGLNTEAFFGQGTRLTVV.

The V and J genes are TRBV7-3 and TRBJ2-7; 9 nucleotides agree with TRBD1. The CDR3 runs 14 residues. In germline, CDR1 is SGHTA, CDR2 FQGTGA. V shed 5 bases and J 3 bases; nucleotides not matched to a gene: 5. The CDR3 DNA is TGTGCCAGCAGCCCGGACAGGGGAGACTACGAGCAGTACTTC. As protein: CASSPDRGDYEQYF. The full variable domain, rest sourced from reference TRBV7-3 and TRBJ2-7, is GAGVSQTPSNKVTEKGKYVELRCDPISGHTALYWYRQSLGQGPEFLIYFQGTGAADDSGLPNDRFFAVRPEGSVSTLKIQRTERGDSAVYLCASSPDRGDYEQYFGPGTRLTVT.

The gene calls are TRBV7-6 and TRBJ1-5; D is unclear. The CDR3 is made up of 17 amino acids. Germline CDR1 is SGHVS and CDR2 is FNYEAQ. With 1 base removed from V and 0 bases from J, the gap between germline ends came to 13 bases. The CDR3 nucleotides are TGTGCCAGCAGCTTAGGCCCAAAGGGAGATAGCAATCAGCCCCAGCATTTT. Its translation is CASSLGPKGDSNQPQHF. The whole variable domain, filled in from reference TRBV7-6 and TRBJ1-5, reads GAGVSQSPRYKVTKRGQDVALRCDPISGHVSLYWYRQALGQGPEFLTYFNYEAQQDKSGLPNDRFSAERPEGSISTLTIQRTEQRDSAMYRCASSLGPKGDSNQPQHFGDGTRLSIL.

The chain employs TRBV5-1 and TRBJ2-1, with TRBD2 identical over 7 bases. The length of the CDR3 is 15 residues. V shed 3 bases, J shed 8 bases, and the junction held 11 bases outside the gene matches. From germline, CDR1 is SGHRS and CDR2 YFSETQ. The CDR3 here is CASSSPKNSGHEQFF. The DNA for the CDR3 is TGCGCCAGCAGCTCCCCCAAAAATAGCGGGCATGAGCAGTTCTTC.

The chain employs TRBV10-2 and TRBJ2-2, with TRBD1 as a possible D gene (5 bases). The CDR3 length is 15 residues. Germline CDR1 is WSHSY and CDR2 is SAAADI. V was clipped by 2 bases and J by 4 bases, with 11 bases between them. CDR3 sequence: CASSEDRFPTGELFF. CDR3 sequence (DNA): TGCGCCAGCAGTGAGGACAGATTCCCCACCGGGGAGCTGTTTTTT.

As regards this clone: Its ends do not fully match the called genes, so a read error is possible. The chain recombines TRBV7-6 with TRBJ2-3; D possibly corresponds to TRBD1 (5 bases). Germline V lookup: CDR1 SGHVS, CDR2 FNYEAQ. The CDR3 runs to 18 residues. This CDR3 reads CASSWVGGHIPPLDTEYF. The DNA of the CDR3 is TGTGCCAGCAGCTGGGTGGGTGGACACATCCCCCCCTTGGATACGGAGTATTTT. Full variable domain (rest looked up from reference TRBV7-6 and TRBJ2-3): GAGVSQSPRYKVTKRGQDVALRCDPISGHVSLYWYRQALGQGPEFLTYFNYEAQQDKSGLPNDRFSAERPEGSISTLTIQRTEQRDSAMYRCASSWVGGHIPPLDTEYFGPGTRLTVL.

The rearrangement uses TRBV7-9 and TRBJ2-5, with 11 bases fitting TRBD2. The CDR3 is 15 amino acids. Germline V gene data show CDR1 as SEHNR and CDR2 as FQNEAQ (reference sequence). The J segment lost 4 bases and the V segment lost 8 bases, leaving 9 bases of the junction unmatched. Written as DNA, the CDR3 is TGTGCCAGCGAAGTAGCGGGAGGGTCGGGAGAGACCCAGTACTTC. It translates to CASEVAGGSGETQYF.

The chain couples TRBV27 to TRBJ1-4; D is unclear. The CDR3 covers 16 residues. Between the trimmed V and J ends, which lost 5 bases and 0 bases, there was a span of 13 bases. Germline V CDR1 and CDR2: MNHEY, SMNVEV (reference sequence). CDR3 nucleotide sequence: TGTGCCAGCAGTATTACGCAGGCTTCAACTAATGAAAAACTGTTTTTT. This encodes CASSITQASTNEKLFF.

Turning to this clone: No conserved phenylalanine or tryptophan is present at the end of the CDR3, so a read error is the likely explanation. V gene TRBV5-1 combines with J gene TRBJ1-2; D is undetermined. Germline-derived CDR1 and CDR2 are SGHRS and YFSETQ. The CDR3 spans 13 residues. Deletions cut 2 bases from V and 5 bases from J, with 10 bases between. CDR3: CASSLTREYGYTL. Written as DNA, the CDR3 is TGCGCCAGCAGCTTAACGCGGGAATATGGCTACACCCTC.

The chain couples TRBV6-1 to TRBJ1-1, with D tentatively TRBD1 (5 bases). CDR1 is MNHNS, CDR2 SASEGT, per germline. V shed 1 base and J shed 3 bases, with 6 bases lying between them. The length of the CDR3 is 13 residues. This chain's CDR3 is CASSEGRDTEAFF. In nucleotides, the CDR3 is TGTGCCAGCAGTGAAGGCAGGGACACTGAAGCTTTCTTT.

CDR3 sequence: CASSPTVYEQYF. The CDR3 DNA follows: TGTGCCAGCAGCCCGACAGTCTACGAGCAGTACTTC. The chain employs TRBV11-2 and TRBJ2-7; maybe TRBD1 (5 bases). Germline V CDR1 and CDR2: SGHAT, FQNNGV. This CDR3 has 12 residues. Trimming took off 5 bases at V and 3 bases at J, with 8 bases between the two ends. Together with reference TRBV11-2 and TRBJ2-7, the CDR3 gives the full variable domain: EAGVAQSPRYKIIEKRQSVAFWCNPISGHATLYWYQQILGQGPKLLIQFQNNGVVDDSQLPKDRFSAERLKGVDSTLKIQPAKLEDSAVYLCASSPTVYEQYFGPGTRLTVT.

This clone was picked up one time. The rearrangement uses TRBV5-5 and TRBJ2-3, with a tentative D call TRBD1 (5 bases). CDR3 length: 13 residues. The V end was cut by 5 bases, the J end by 2 bases, with 9 bases between. CDR1 SGHKS and CDR2 YYEKEE come from the germline V gene (reference sequence). For the CDR3, the DNA is TGTGCCAGCAGGCAGGGATTCACAGATACGCAGTATTTT. Translation gives CASRQGFTDTQYF.

The rearrangement links TRBV14 to TRBJ1-1; 8 bases agree with TRBD1. V dropped 3 bases and J dropped 5; count of bases not matched to a gene: 2. CDR3 length equals 13 residues. CDR1 is SGHDN and CDR2 is FVKESK in the germline V gene. DNA for the CDR3: TGTGCCAGCAGCCACACAGGGGGGACTGAAGCTTTCTTT. Its translation is CASSHTGGTEAFF.